The 10 T cell receptor beta chains presented below share a single source sample, sequenced in a study of T cell responses to AZD1222 COVID-19 vaccine. TCRdb's table, derived via immunoSEQ multiplex PCR, lists solely in-frame clones and lacks some. The sample records about 120,000 clones, roughly nine tenths being singletons. Specimen: peripheral blood, collected on day 0 of AZD1222 vaccination. These receptors all come from an adult in good health.

CDR3 bases: TGTGCCACCAGTGACAGTGCGCACTATGGCTACACCTTC. Its translation is CATSDSAHYGYTF. This chain connects TRBV24-1 to TRBJ1-2; D not resolved. The CDR3 spans 13 residues. Germline CDR1 KGHDR, CDR2 SFDVKD. Trimming stripped 4 bases from V and 3 bases from J, with 8 bases between.

The chain carries TRBV29-1 and TRBJ2-5; D perhaps matches TRBD2 (6 bases). The germline V and J ends were trimmed by 7 bases and 4 bases, with 13 bases remaining between them. The CDR3 loop spans 12 amino acids. Looked up from germline, CDR1 is SQVTM and CDR2 is ANQGSEA. The CDR3 DNA follows: TGCAGCGCCGGGGACTCCGGAGAGACCCAGTACTTC. Its translation is CSAGDSGETQYF.

This chain links TRBV7-9 with TRBJ1-6, with 9 bases lining up with TRBD1. Germline V gives CDR1 SEHNR, CDR2 FQNEAQ (reference sequence). The V segment lost 7 bases and the J segment 0 bases; nucleotides outside the gene matches: 10. CDR3 size: 18 residues. In nucleotides, the CDR3 is TGTGCCAGCAACACCGGGACAGGGTCGAGCTCCTATAATTCACCCCTCCACTTT. Its translation: CASNTGTGSSSYNSPLHF.

This chain uses TRBV29-1 with TRBJ1-1; 8 bases are a match to TRBD1. V shed 3 bases, J shed 3 bases, and the junction held 6 bases outside the gene matches. This CDR3 spans 14 amino acids. From germline, CDR1 is SQVTM and CDR2 ANQGSEA. For the CDR3, the DNA is TGCAGCGTTGATCTACAGGGGGATCACACTGAAGCTTTCTTT. This translates into CSVDLQGDHTEAFF.

The chain links TRBV5-1 to TRBJ1-6, with no clear D. Germline-derived CDR1 and CDR2 are SGHRS and YFSETQ. The CDR3 runs to 15 residues. The V end was cut by 2 bases, the J end by 0 bases, with 6 bases between. CDR3 in DNA: TGCGCCAGCAGCTTTAAAAGCTCCTATAATTCACCCCTCCACTTT. Protein product: CASSFKSSYNSPLHF.

The V and J genes are TRBV19 and TRBJ2-1; 11 bases agree with TRBD1. Trimming at V came to 4 bases and at J to 4 bases, leaving 3 bases not matched to a gene. Germline V gene data show CDR1 as LNHDA and CDR2 as SQIVND (reference sequence). This CDR3 region has 15 residues. The CDR3 bases are TGTGCCAGTAGTACGGGACAGGGGGTTTACAATGAGCAGTTCTTC. This codes for CASSTGQGVYNEQFF.

The genes are TRBV5-1 and TRBJ1-2; 8 positions match TRBD1. The CDR3 length is 14 residues. Trimming removed 4 bases from V and 4 bases from J; junction bases left unmatched: 6. Looked up from germline, CDR1 is SGHRS and CDR2 is YFSETQ. The CDR3 loop reads CASSALQGGYGYTF. The CDR3 DNA reads TGCGCCAGCAGCGCATTACAGGGGGGCTATGGCTACACCTTC.

CDR3 coding DNA: TGTGCCAGCAGGGCCGGGACGGGAGCTTTCTTT. This codes for CASRAGTGAFF. The chain uses TRBV2 and TRBJ1-1, with D perhaps matching TRBD1 (5 bases). CDR3 length: 11 amino acids. Germline V gives CDR1 SNHLY, CDR2 FYNNEI. The V end lost 6 bases, the J end lost 10 bases, and 12 bases lay between the germline ends.

The rearrangement uses TRBV7-9 and TRBJ2-2; 7 nucleotides agree with TRBD2. This CDR3 is built from 19 residues. V was clipped by 2 bases and J by 6 bases; unmatched bases: 18. The germline gives CDR1 SEHNR, CDR2 FQNEAQ (reference sequence). CDR3 sequence: CASSLIASAGVGYAGELFF. The CDR3 DNA is TGTGCCAGCAGCTTAATAGCATCGGCGGGAGTTGGTTATGCCGGGGAGCTGTTTTTT. The whole variable domain, remainder taken from reference TRBV7-9 and TRBJ2-2, is DTGVSQNPRHKITKRGQNVTFRCDPISEHNRLYWYRQTLGQGPEFLTYFQNEAQLEKSRLLSDRFSAERPKGSFSTLEIQRTEQGDSAMYLCASSLIASAGVGYAGELFFGEGSRLTVL.

This chain joins TRBV6-2 or TRBV6-3 and TRBJ2-5, with 7 bases lining up with TRBD1. CDR3 length: 16 amino acids. V shed 5 bases, J shed 7 bases, and the junction held 16 bases outside the gene matches. Per the germline V gene, CDR1 is MNHEY and CDR2 is SVGEGT. CDR3 sequence: CASSLLQGIGLGTQYF. The CDR3 region has the DNA TGTGCCAGCAGTCTCCTACAGGGGATCGGGCTGGGGACCCAGTACTTC.